Presented here are 3 T cell receptor beta chains from one specimen sequenced in a study of response to subunit inactivated influenza vaccine. TCRdb passed the RT-PCR reads through MiXCR, listing each CDR3 protein once. Of fewer than 400,000 distinct CDR3 sequences in the sample, roughly a fifth were seen once. Sample: PBMCs from blood, taken around 22 months after vaccination. These receptors came from a man aged 50-75 years who received an inactivated influenza vaccine.

This clonotype came up a few times. The genes are TRBV12-3 or TRBV12-4 and TRBJ1-2, with a weak D call TRBD1 (5 bases). The V gene lost 6 bases and the J gene lost 0 bases, with 14 bases spanning the gap. CDR3 length: 15 residues. The CDR3 region has the DNA TGTGCCAGCAGCAAAGACAGAGTGGCTAACTATGGCTACACCTTC. It specifies CASSKDRVANYGYTF.

This clonotype was recorded a few times. The chain employs TRBV4-3 and TRBJ2-7; unclear D gene. Germline values: CDR1 LGHNA, CDR2 YSLEER. V lost 0 bases and J 2 bases, leaving 14 bases between the germline ends. The CDR3 length is 16 residues. The CDR3 coding sequence is TGCGCCAGCAGCCAAGAAATCGATGACACAGCCTACGAGCAGTACTTC. Residues: CASSQEIDDTAYEQYF.

The CDR3 DNA is TGTGCCAGCAGCTTAACCCGCGGGACTACCACAGATACGCAGTATTTT. Protein sequence: CASSLTRGTTTDTQYF. This rearrangement joins TRBV7-2 to TRBJ2-3, with TRBD2 matching 7 bases. CDR3 length: 16 amino acids. The J segment lost 2 bases and the V segment lost 2 bases, leaving 7 bases of the junction unmatched. The germline CDR1 and CDR2 sequences are SGHTA and FQGNSA. The whole variable domain, remainder taken from reference TRBV7-2 and TRBJ2-3, is GAGVSQSPSNKVTEKGKDVELRCDPISGHTALYWYRQSLGQGLEFLIYFQGNSAPDKSGLPSDRFSAERTGGSVSTLTIQRTQQEDSAVYLCASSLTRGTTTDTQYFGPGTRLTVL.